Below are 28 T cell receptor beta chains sequenced from a single sample in a study of tumor and adjacent non-tumor tissue in lung cancer. No cell sorting was done before RNA was extracted from the tissue. TCRbeta libraries were built with three rounds of nested PCR, modified from ARM-PCR. TCRdb reanalysed the multiplex PCR reads using MiXCR and keeps one entry per CDR3 protein. The sample consists of around 70,000 distinct CDR3 sequences, 50% to 60% of them appearing once. Sequenced input: lung tumor tissue. The receptors were gathered from a man between 50 and 59 years old with non-small cell lung cancer.

Note on this clonotype: It may be a read error: a sequence one base away is much more abundant. Given the absence of the conserved phenylalanine or tryptophan at the CDR3 end, a read error is likely. This CDR3 reads CSARAPTHEQYL. The CDR3 DNA follows: TGCAGTGCTAGAGCCCCCACCCACGAGCAGTACCTC. The V call is TRBV20-1, the J call TRBJ2-7; D gene unclear. CDR1 and CDR2 (germline): DFQATT, SNEGSKA (reference sequence). The CDR3 is 12 amino acids. Trimming left V 1 base short and J 5 bases short, with 9 bases between.

Comments on this clonotype: Sequence at one end of the junction differs from germline and may be a read error. J is TRBJ1-5 and V is TRBV12-3 or TRBV12-4, with D possibly TRBD1 on 6 matching bases. This CDR3 contains 13 residues. Here the CDR3 DNA reads TGTACCAGCAGCTTGATGACAGGTCAGCCCCAGCATTTT. Amino acids: CTSSLMTGQPQHF.

This clonotype was counted a few times. Being one base from a much bigger clone, this may be a read error. The genes are TRBV4-1 and TRBJ2-3; D is uncertain. Germline V gene lookup returns CDR1 MGHRA and CDR2 YSYEKL. This CDR3 region has 18 residues. DNA of the CDR3: TGCGCCAGCAGACAAGATAATGGACGGAGCGATACCACAGATACGCAGTATTTT. Its translation: CASRQDNGRSDTTDTQYF.

As to this clonotype: Germline is not matched at one junction end, which may reflect a read error. The chain employs TRBV7-9 and TRBJ2-5, with 8 bases matching TRBD1. This CDR3 spans 14 amino acids. CDR1 and CDR2 (germline): SEHNR, FQNEAQ (reference sequence). CDR3: CASSLQGAGGTQNF. The CDR3 DNA is TGTGCCAGCAGCTTACAGGGGGCAGGAGGGACCCAGAACTTC.

This clonotype was seen at least ten times. This chain joins TRBV29-1 and TRBJ1-1; the D is unclear. V lost 2 bases, J lost 0 bases, and 7 bases lay in between. This CDR3 spans 13 amino acids. Per the germline V gene, CDR1 is SQVTM and CDR2 is ANQGSEA. CDR3 nucleotide sequence: TGCAGCGTTGAAACAGCCATGAACACTGAAGCTTTCTTT. Translating gives CSVETAMNTEAFF.

Of note for this clonotype: A much larger clone differs from this one at a single base, so this may be a read error. The J gene is TRBJ2-2, the V gene TRBV5-1, with a possible D match to TRBD2 (5 bases). This CDR3 comprises 15 residues. In germline, CDR1 is SGHRS, CDR2 YFSETQ. Between the trimmed V and J ends, which lost 4 bases and 4 bases, there was a span of 14 bases. Here the CDR3 DNA reads TGCGCCAGCAGCAAAGAACTAGAACTCACCGGGGAGCTGTTTTTT. It translates to CASSKELELTGELFF. Full variable domain (outside the CDR3, taken from reference TRBV5-1 and TRBJ2-2): KAGVTQTPRYLIKTRGQQVTLSCSPISGHRSVSWYQQTPGQGLQFLFEYFSETQRNKGNFPGRFSGRQFSNSRSEMNVSTLELGDSALYLCASSKELELTGELFFGEGSRLTVL.

V usage is TRBV30 and J usage is TRBJ2-7; the D gene is possibly TRBD1 (6 bases). Germline CDR1 GTSNPN, CDR2 SVGIG (reference sequence). Trimming pared 4 bases from V and 3 bases from J, leaving 19 bases between. The CDR3 covers 15 residues. The CDR3 protein is CAWNVGQGSRYEQYF. DNA of the CDR3: TGTGCCTGGAATGTTGGGCAGGGGTCTCGCTACGAGCAGTACTTC.

The V call is TRBV30, the J call TRBJ2-3; no firm D call. This CDR3 is built from 14 residues. The germline V gene encodes CDR1 GTSNPN and CDR2 SVGIG (reference sequence). V was clipped by 0 bases and J by 2 bases, with 9 bases between them. The CDR3 loop is CAWSVLHHTDTQYF. Written as DNA, the CDR3 is TGTGCCTGGAGTGTATTGCATCACACAGATACGCAGTATTTT.

Worth noting for this clonotype: A much larger clone sits a single nucleotide away, making a read error possible. The V gene is TRBV28, the J gene TRBJ1-4; a weak D match, TRBD1 (5 bases). In germline, CDR1 is MDHEN, CDR2 SYDVKM. V was pared by 6 bases and J by 6 bases, with 17 bases between. The CDR3 covers 15 residues. The CDR3 bases are TGTGCCAGCAGCATCTCAGGGCTGGGGTATGAAAAACTGTTTTTT. Protein product: CASSISGLGYEKLFF.

V gene TRBV20-1 combines with J gene TRBJ1-2, with 9 bases aligning to TRBD1. J gave up 2 bases and V 7 bases, and 8 bases lay outside the gene matches. CDR3 length: 14 residues. Germline V gene data show CDR1 as DFQATT and CDR2 as SNEGSKA (reference sequence). CDR3 sequence: CSGITGTGNYGYTF. CDR3 coding DNA: TGCAGTGGAATAACCGGGACAGGGAACTATGGCTACACCTTC.

The V call is TRBV2, the J call TRBJ1-5; D not resolved. The germline CDR1 and CDR2 sequences are SNHLY and FYNNEI. This CDR3 has 14 residues. Trimming cost V 7 bases and J 3 bases, with 13 bases left between them. In DNA form, the CDR3 reads TGTGCCAGCACCCCTGACGGCCTCAATCAGCCCCAGCATTTT. Its translation: CASTPDGLNQPQHF.

This clonotype was recorded many times. The gene calls are TRBV6-1 and TRBJ2-7; 7 bases agree with TRBD1. From germline, CDR1 is MNHNS and CDR2 SASEGT. CDR3 length: 15 residues. V lost 6 bases and J lost 5; bases outside the gene matches: 13. CDR3 nucleotide sequence: TGTGCCAGCAGACGCACCCAAGTAGACAGGGACGAGCAGTACTTC. It is translated as CASRRTQVDRDEQYF.

In its sample, this clonotype was seen many times. The rearrangement uses TRBV7-8 and TRBJ2-3; D is unresolved. V lost 2 bases, J lost 4 bases, and 10 bases lay in between. The CDR3 has 14 residues. Germline loops: CDR1 SGHVS, CDR2 FQNEAQ. Here the CDR3 DNA reads TGTGCCAGCAGCTTATCGCTAGTCGCAGATACGCAGTATTTT. Encoded protein: CASSLSLVADTQYF. Drawing the rest from reference TRBV7-8 and TRBJ2-3, the complete variable domain is GAGVSQSPRYKVAKRGQDVALRCDPISGHVSLFWYQQALGQGPEFLTYFQNEAQLDKSGLPSDRFFAERPEGSVSTLKIQRTQQEDSAVYLCASSLSLVADTQYFGPGTRLTVL.

The chain joins TRBV11-3 to TRBJ2-7; the match to TRBD1 covers 8 bases. The CDR3 consists of 15 residues. The J segment lost 3 bases and the V segment lost 1 base, leaving 5 bases of the junction unmatched. CDR1 SGHNT and CDR2 YENEEA come from the germline V gene. DNA for the CDR3: TGTGCCAGCAGCTTAGGTATGACAGGGGTCTACGAGCAGTACTTC. It codes for CASSLGMTGVYEQYF. The full variable domain, with the rest looked up from reference TRBV11-3 and TRBJ2-7, is EAGVVQSPRYKIIEKKQPVAFWCNPISGHNTLYWYLQNLGQGPELLIRYENEEAVDDSQLPKDRFSAERLKGVDSTLKIQPAELGDSAVYLCASSLGMTGVYEQYFGPGTRLTVT.

Worth noting for this clonotype: One base away lies a much larger clone, so this may be a sequencing read error. The chain recombines TRBV6-6 with TRBJ2-3; D call uncertain. Between the trimmed V and J ends, which lost 5 bases and 2 bases, there was a span of 14 bases. CDR1 MNHNY and CDR2 SVGAGI come from the germline V gene (reference sequence). This CDR3 is built from 15 residues. The CDR3 DNA sequence: TGTGCCAGCAGTCCACAAGAAATTGCCACAGATACGCAGTATTTT. It is translated as CASSPQEIATDTQYF.

As regards this clonotype: Given the absence of the conserved phenylalanine or tryptophan at the CDR3 end, a read error is likely. The gene calls are TRBV19 and TRBJ1-1, with no clear D. Trimming stripped 4 bases from V and 1 base from J, with 13 bases between. Germline V CDR1 and CDR2: LNHDA, SQIVND (reference sequence). The CDR3 length is 15 residues. CDR3 amino acids: CASSTPAARNTEAFS. The CDR3 DNA sequence: TGTGCCAGTAGTACCCCCGCAGCTCGGAACACTGAAGCTTTCTCT.

About this clonotype itself: One end of the junction does not line up with germline, which may come from a read error. V is TRBV11-2 and J is TRBJ2-1, with 7 bases aligning to TRBD2. Looked up from germline, CDR1 is SGHAT and CDR2 is FQNNGV. The CDR3 totals 16 residues. The CDR3 coding sequence is TGTGCCAGCAGCTTTGTCAGCCGGACTAGTGGGGTTGAGCAGTTATTC. It encodes CASSFVSRTSGVEQLF.

As to this clonotype: A much larger clone sits a single nucleotide away, making a read error possible. The chain joins TRBV28 to TRBJ1-4, with D unclear. The V gene lost 6 bases and the J gene lost 3 bases, with 11 bases spanning the gap. CDR3 size: 14 residues. Germline-derived CDR1 and CDR2 are MDHEN and SYDVKM. The DNA for the CDR3 is TGTGCCAGCAGCATAGGGATGGCTAATGAAAAACTGTTTTTT. Translated: CASSIGMANEKLFF.

This clonotype was recorded many times. The chain employs TRBV4-2 and TRBJ2-6, with D perhaps matching TRBD1 (6 bases). This CDR3 comprises 16 residues. Germline V gives CDR1 LGHNA, CDR2 YNFKEQ. Between the trimmed V and J ends, which lost 1 base and 4 bases, there was a span of 11 bases. CDR3 amino acids: CASSQGPGVGANVLTF. The CDR3 DNA sequence: TGTGCCAGCAGCCAAGGGCCAGGGGTAGGGGCCAACGTCCTGACTTTC.

This clonotype appeared a single time. The chain combines TRBV25-1 with TRBJ2-5, with 8 bases fitting TRBD2. The CDR3 extends over 15 amino acids. J was trimmed by 11 bases and V by 2 bases; bases with no gene match: 13. In germline, CDR1 is MGHDK, CDR2 SYGVNS. The CDR3 spells CASSEPTSGQEAQYF. The CDR3 DNA is TGTGCCAGCAGTGAACCAACTAGCGGACAAGAGGCTCAGTACTTC.

In this sample, this clonotype turned up a few times. This may arise from a read error, as a much more abundant clone is one base away. This chain uses TRBV20-1 with TRBJ2-1; possibly TRBD2 for D (5 bases). V lost 7 bases and J 9 bases, leaving 19 bases between the germline ends. Germline values: CDR1 DFQATT, CDR2 SNEGSKA (reference sequence). The CDR3 loop spans 13 amino acids. Here the CDR3 reads CSVTRSGVTEQFF. In DNA form, the CDR3 reads TGCAGTGTCACTAGATCCGGGGTGACTGAGCAGTTCTTC.

This clonotype was seen many times. The chain recombines TRBV11-3 with TRBJ2-5, with TRBD1 identical over 9 bases. Germline assignment: CDR1 SGHNT and CDR2 YENEEA. V was pared by 4 bases and J by 1 base, with 7 bases of the junction left unmatched. The CDR3 is 16 amino acids. This chain's CDR3 is CASSSRDRAFQETQYF. In nucleotides, the CDR3 is TGTGCCAGCAGCTCCCGGGACAGGGCCTTCCAAGAGACCCAGTACTTC. Based on the CDR3 plus reference TRBV11-3 and TRBJ2-5, the full variable domain is EAGVVQSPRYKIIEKKQPVAFWCNPISGHNTLYWYLQNLGQGPELLIRYENEEAVDDSQLPKDRFSAERLKGVDSTLKIQPAELGDSAVYLCASSSRDRAFQETQYFGPGTRLLVL.

This clonotype was seen many times. This chain connects TRBV2 to TRBJ1-5; D is uncertain. V lost 4 bases and J lost 5, with 15 bases in between. CDR1 SNHLY and CDR2 FYNNEI come from the germline V gene. The CDR3 covers 15 residues. The chain's CDR3 is CASSGDRQAYQPQHF. In DNA form, the CDR3 reads TGTGCCAGCAGTGGAGATAGACAAGCTTATCAGCCCCAGCATTTT.

V usage is TRBV6-1 and J usage is TRBJ2-7, with a tentative D call TRBD1 (5 bases). V gave up 10 bases and J gave up 5 bases, with 15 bases separating them. Germline CDR1 MNHNS, CDR2 SASEGT. The CDR3 totals 12 residues. CDR3 sequence (DNA): TGTGCCAACGGTATAGGGGTTCACGAGCAGTACTTC. Translation: CANGIGVHEQYF.

This clonotype appeared once. A much bigger clone sits one base away, suggesting this may be a read error. The genes are TRBV29-1 and TRBJ1-2; 9 bases fit TRBD1. CDR1 is SQVTM and CDR2 is ANQGSEA in the germline V gene. The CDR3 is made up of 13 amino acids. The V gene end was trimmed by 4 bases and the J gene end by 8 bases; junction bases not matched to a gene: 8. CDR3 residues: CSVVQDRGYGYTF. The CDR3 DNA follows: TGCAGCGTTGTACAAGACAGGGGGTACGGCTACACCTTC.

This clonotype has at least ten counts. The chain couples TRBV6-1 to TRBJ1-6, with TRBD1 as a possible D gene (5 bases). The V gene's germline CDR1 is MNHNS and CDR2 SASEGT. The ends were cut back, 6 bases at V and 11 bases at J, with 14 bases in the middle. This CDR3 spans 13 amino acids. CDR3 sequence (DNA): TGTGCCAGCAGACCCGGGACGGATCCACCCCTCCACTTT. Its protein is CASRPGTDPPLHF.

As to this clonotype: Being one base from a much bigger clone, this may be a read error. The V gene is TRBV29-1, the J gene TRBJ2-7, with D perhaps TRBD1 (6 bases). This CDR3 is 11 amino acids long. From germline, CDR1 is SQVTM and CDR2 ANQGSEA. Deletions cut 4 bases from V and 3 bases from J, with 7 bases between. The CDR3 loop reads CSVGTDYEQYF. DNA of the CDR3: TGCAGCGTTGGGACAGACTACGAGCAGTACTTC.

Remarks on this clonotype: A read error is likely, as this CDR3 ends without the conserved phenylalanine or tryptophan. It is unclear where the CDR3 begins or ends on the DNA, so no DNA is shown, and the CDR3 is as TCRdb lists it. The V and J genes are TRBV19 and TRBJ2-3; the table names TRBD1, a call not compared with the DNA. The CDR3 is 15 amino acids in total, end residues counted. Germline CDR1 LNHDA, CDR2 SQIVND (reference sequence). The CDR3 loop reads CASTQWAASTDTQCV.